The rows below give T cell receptor beta chains drawn from one sample of a study of T-cell reconstitution after alpha-beta-depleted transplantation in children. TCRdb re-analysed the PCR reads in MiXCR, keeping a single row per CDR3 protein. The sample lists about 610,000 distinct CDR3 sequences, about 11% occurring once. Sample: PBMCs from the stem cell graft donor, taken from the stem cell graft. These receptors all stem from a human donor who donated a stem cell graft to a child with acute myeloid leukemia. Both conserved end residues are part of each CDR3. Fields, in order: clone size, J gene, D gene, V gene, CDR3 DNA, CDR3 protein. D genes are given only for firm matches. The listing skips clone size in some rows; elsewhere it reads once, few, many or a size class.

size: few; J: TRBJ2-1; D: NA; V: TRBV3-1; DNA: TGTGCCAGCAGCCAAGAGGGGGGTTTCTCCTACAATGAGCAGTTCTTC; CDR3: CASSQEGGFSYNEQFF
size: few; J: TRBJ2-4; D: NA; V: TRBV9; DNA: TGTGCCAGCAGCTTAATCGGTCCTGCTAAAAACATTCAGTACTTC; CDR3: CASSLIGPAKNIQYF
size: many; J: TRBJ1-1; D: TRBD1; V: TRBV29-1; DNA: TGCAGCGTTGAGGGACAGGGGGGTTCTGAAGCTTTCTTT; CDR3: CSVEGQGGSEAFF
size: many; J: TRBJ2-1; D: NA; V: TRBV29-1; DNA: TGCAGCGTGTGGTGGGCAGTCTACAATGAGCAGTTCTTC; CDR3: CSVWWAVYNEQFF
size: few; J: TRBJ2-2; D: TRBD2; V: TRBV20-1; DNA: TGCAGTGCTACCCCGGGACTAGCGGGAGCCACCGGGGAGCTGTTTTTT; CDR3: CSATPGLAGATGELFF
size: many; J: TRBJ2-1; D: TRBD1; V: TRBV5-1; DNA: TGCGCCAGCAGCCCCCCCGGGACAGGGGGCATTAATGAGCAGTTCTTC; CDR3: CASSPPGTGGINEQFF
size: NA; J: TRBJ2-1; D: TRBD2; V: TRBV29-1; DNA: TGCAGCCCAGGACTAGCGGGAGGTGAGCAGTTCTTC; CDR3: CSPGLAGGEQFF
size: NA; J: TRBJ2-1; D: TRBD1; V: TRBV11-2; DNA: TGTGCCAGCAGCTTAAACAGGGGACAGGGCAATGAGCAGTTCTTC; CDR3: CASSLNRGQGNEQFF
size: NA; J: TRBJ2-1; D: TRBD2; V: TRBV20-1; DNA: TGCAGTGCTATACCGGGCTTAGCGGGAGTGGATGAGCAGTTCTTC; CDR3: CSAIPGLAGVDEQFF
size: many; J: TRBJ1-6; D: NA; V: TRBV11-2; DNA: TGTGCCAGCAGCTCAGCACAGGATTATAATTCACCCCTCCACTTT; CDR3: CASSSAQDYNSPLHF
size: NA; J: TRBJ2-7; D: TRBD1; V: TRBV28; DNA: TGTGCCAGCAGTACATATAGACAGGGGGAGGTCAACGAGCAGTACTTC; CDR3: CASSTYRQGEVNEQYF
size: NA; J: TRBJ1-2; D: NA; V: TRBV19; DNA: TGTGCCAGTACCTCTATAGCGGTTGATGGCTACACCTTC; CDR3: CASTSIAVDGYTF
size: few; J: TRBJ2-1; D: TRBD2; V: TRBV5-1; DNA: TGCGCCAGCAGCTCGACTAGCGTGGGTTCCTACAATGAGCAGTTCTTC; CDR3: CASSSTSVGSYNEQFF
size: NA; J: TRBJ2-1; D: NA; V: TRBV5-1; DNA: TGCGCCAGCAGCTGGGGTATAGTGAGCTCCTACAATGAGCAGTTCTTC; CDR3: CASSWGIVSSYNEQFF
size: NA; J: TRBJ2-7; D: NA; V: TRBV29-1; DNA: TGCAGCGTTCTCAGGGGCTACGAGCAGTACTTC; CDR3: CSVLRGYEQYF
size: many; J: TRBJ1-5; D: NA; V: TRBV12-3/TRBV12-4; DNA: TGTGCCAGCACCGGGCGGGGTCCAGGGAGCAATCAGCCCCAGCATTTT; CDR3: CASTGRGPGSNQPQHF
size: NA; J: TRBJ2-3; D: NA; V: TRBV11-2; DNA: TGTGCCAGCAGCTTGGGTAGCGAGTATACGCAGTATTTT; CDR3: CASSLGSEYTQYF
size: many; J: TRBJ2-5; D: TRBD2; V: TRBV3-1; DNA: TGTGCCAGCACCCCGGATAGCGGGAGAAGGGAGACCCAGTACTTC; CDR3: CASTPDSGRRETQYF
size: many; J: TRBJ2-7; D: TRBD2; V: TRBV27; DNA: TGTGCCAGCACAAGACTAGCGGGAGAACCCTACGAGCAGTACTTC; CDR3: CASTRLAGEPYEQYF
size: NA; J: TRBJ2-3; D: NA; V: TRBV5-1; DNA: TGCGCCAGCAGCAAACCGACAGGAAACACAGATACGCAGTATTTT; CDR3: CASSKPTGNTDTQYF
size: few; J: TRBJ2-7; D: NA; V: TRBV7-9; DNA: TGTGCCAGCAGCCCCCTTACCGGAGGGCCAAGCGAGCAGTACTTC; CDR3: CASSPLTGGPSEQYF
size: NA; J: TRBJ2-1; D: NA; V: TRBV18; DNA: TGTGCCAGCTCAGCACAGGGATCAGTTCAGGATGAGCAGTTCTTC; CDR3: CASSAQGSVQDEQFF
size: many; J: TRBJ1-1; D: NA; V: TRBV5-1; DNA: TGCGCCAGCAGCTTCGGGCAGGGCCTAAACACTGAAGCTTTCTTT; CDR3: CASSFGQGLNTEAFF